The entry below describes one T cell receptor beta chain. Its antigen remains unidentified. Trimming removed 6 bases from V and 1 base from J, with 15 bases in between. The germline gives CDR1 MDHEN, CDR2 SYDVKM. This CDR3 is built from 15 residues. The data belong to a study of PD-1 blockade in classical Hodgkin lymphoma. Study-wide points: A reduction in baseline TCR diversity was reportedly seen in newly diagnosed patients relative to healthy donors. Complete responders started with a diversity level that resembled newly diagnosed patients at baseline. No one has yet defined what causes the repertoire differences, which may be disease activity or prior therapy.

Clones were sequenced by immunoSEQ multiplex PCR, and TCRdb holds only the in-frame ones, with some missing. The profile covers some 100,000 clones, with around nine tenths appearing a single time and 2.5% to 3% taken by the ten largest. With no exception, relapse followed autologous stem cell transplantation in all patients, and brentuximab vedotin exposure varied. The material was peripheral blood mononuclear cells (PBMCs), obtained at baseline. The source is a human donor with classical Hodgkin lymphoma. The rearrangement joins TRBV28 to TRBJ1-1, with D possibly being TRBD1 (6 bases). CDR3 sequence: CASRGGSTANTEAFF. The CDR3 region has the DNA TGTGCCAGCAGGGGGGGCTCCACAGCGAACACTGAAGCTTTCTTT.